This is a list of T cell receptor beta chains from one sample in a study of T cell responses to AZD1222 COVID-19 vaccine. The repertoire was sequenced with immunoSEQ multiplex PCR; TCRdb's copy has only in-frame clones and lacks some. The sample holds over 95,000 clones, around 89% seen once. The starting material was peripheral blood, obtained on day 0 of AZD1222 vaccination. The receptor set was obtained from an adult in good health. Each CDR3 is given with its conserved first and last residue. D genes are given only for firm matches. Clone size is stated in some rows and not others, as once, few, many or a class when expanded.

TRBJ2-3	.	.	TRBV4-2	CASSQGGSPSTDTQYF	TGTGCCAGCAGCCAAGGAGGTAGCCCTAGCACAGATACGCAGTATTTT
TRBJ2-7	few	TRBD2	TRBV6-5	CASSIAGGPSYEQYF	TGTGCCAGCAGTATAGCGGGAGGGCCATCATACGAGCAGTACTTC
TRBJ1-2	.	.	TRBV27	CASRHTRGSNYGYTF	TGTGCCAGCCGACATACGAGGGGATCTAACTATGGCTACACCTTC
TRBJ1-5	.	.	TRBV5-6	CASRKSGNSNQPQHF	TGTGCCAGCAGAAAGTCAGGTAATAGCAATCAGCCCCAGCATTTT
TRBJ2-7	once	TRBD2	TRBV2	CASSEEVLAGTREQYF	TGTGCCAGCAGTGAGGAGGTACTAGCGGGAACTCGCGAGCAGTACTTC
TRBJ2-3	.	TRBD2	TRBV3-1/TRBV3-2	CASSQSSILAESTDTQYF	TGTGCCAGCAGCCAAAGTTCTATTCTAGCGGAAAGCACAGATACGCAGTATTTT
TRBJ1-1	.	.	TRBV16	CASSQSRQGNTEAFF	TGTGCCAGCAGCCAATCCAGGCAGGGTAATACTGAAGCTTTCTTT
TRBJ1-1	.	TRBD1	TRBV5-1	CASRLPSGQLNTEAFF	TGCGCCAGCAGACTACCTTCGGGACAGTTGAACACTGAAGCTTTCTTT
TRBJ2-1	.	TRBD2	TRBV6-2/TRBV6-3	CASSSRRTSGGLSNEQFF	TGTGCCAGCAGTTCCCGCAGGACTAGCGGGGGACTCAGCAATGAGCAGTTCTTC
TRBJ2-7	.	.	TRBV27	CASSLSGGAGAREQYF	TGTGCCAGCAGTTTATCGGGGGGGGCAGGGGCGCGTGAGCAGTACTTC
TRBJ1-5	once	.	TRBV6-2/TRBV6-3	CASSYGTTPHF	TGTGCCAGCAGTTACGGGACCACCCCGCATTTT
TRBJ2-1	.	TRBD2	TRBV4-2	CASSQGLAGANEQFF	TGTGCCAGCAGCCAAGGACTAGCGGGAGCCAATGAGCAGTTCTTC
TRBJ2-5	.	.	TRBV28	CASSSRGLTQETQYF	TGTGCCAGCAGTTCTAGGGGGTTGACCCAAGAGACCCAGTACTTC
TRBJ2-7	.	.	TRBV3-1/TRBV3-2	CASSQVKYSIGSYEQYF	TGTGCCAGCAGCCAAGTTAAGTACTCGATTGGATCCTACGAGCAGTACTTC
TRBJ1-2	.	.	TRBV29-1	CSIGDNGYTF	TGCAGTATAGGGGATAATGGCTACACCTTC
TRBJ1-1	once	.	TRBV3-1/TRBV3-2	CASTPALLNTEAFF	TGTGCCTCCACCCCGGCACTTTTGAACACTGAAGCTTTCTTT
TRBJ1-1	.	.	TRBV7-2	CASSLGGTGTEAFF	TGTGCCAGCAGCTTGGGCGGCACCGGCACTGAAGCTTTCTTT
TRBJ1-4	.	.	TRBV6-5	CASSGGRKLFF	TGTGCCAGCAGCGGGGGTAGAAAACTGTTTTTT
TRBJ1-3	.	TRBD1	TRBV7-2	CASSSSGTGENTIYF	TGTGCCAGCAGCTCGAGCGGGACAGGAGAAAACACCATATATTTT
TRBJ1-1	.	.	TRBV6-5	CASGRRGSEAFF	TGTGCCAGCGGTAGGAGGGGCAGTGAAGCTTTCTTT
TRBJ2-7	.	TRBD1	TRBV6-4	CASSAGTGDYEQYF	TGTGCCAGCAGTGCCGGGACAGGGGACTACGAGCAGTACTTC
TRBJ1-5	.	.	TRBV2	CASSVGTASNQPQHF	TGTGCCAGCAGTGTCGGGACGGCTAGCAATCAGCCCCAGCATTTT
TRBJ1-2	.	.	TRBV4-1	CASSPTLGYGYTF	TGCGCCAGCAGCCCCACTCTTGGATATGGCTACACCTTC
TRBJ2-3	.	.	TRBV7-2	CASSLGGIFTDTQYF	TGTGCCAGCAGCTTAGGGGGAATTTTCACAGATACGCAGTATTTT
TRBJ1-5	.	.	TRBV19	CASTRSGRGHSNQPQHF	TGTGCCAGTACCCGGTCGGGAAGGGGCCATAGCAATCAGCCCCAGCATTTT
TRBJ2-1	.	.	TRBV18	CASSPRSASSYNEQFF	TGTGCCAGCTCACCACGATCGGCCAGCTCCTACAATGAGCAGTTCTTC
TRBJ2-7	.	.	TRBV4-3	CASSQVYPTPYEQYF	TGCGCCAGCAGCCAAGTCTACCCCACTCCCTACGAGCAGTACTTC
TRBJ2-7	.	.	TRBV29-1	CSVEAWQGSDEQYF	TGCAGCGTTGAGGCTTGGCAGGGGAGCGACGAGCAGTACTTC
TRBJ2-7	.	.	TRBV2	CASSDISVGAPEQYF	TGTGCCAGCAGTGATATTTCGGTAGGGGCCCCCGAGCAGTACTTC
TRBJ2-5	.	TRBD2	TRBV4-2	CASSPGLAGGPPRETQYF	TGTGCCAGCAGCCCGGGACTAGCGGGAGGGCCCCCTAGGGAGACCCAGTACTTC
TRBJ2-1	.	.	TRBV6-5	CASSKYNEQFF	TGTGCCAGCAGTAAGTACAATGAGCAGTTCTTC
TRBJ2-7	.	.	TRBV9	CASSVSVDSSYEQYF	TGTGCCAGCAGCGTATCTGTTGACAGCTCCTACGAGCAGTACTTC
TRBJ1-6	.	.	TRBV20-1	CSASHLNWAGRSYNSPLHF	TGCAGTGCTAGTCATCTGAACTGGGCAGGGCGCTCCTATAATTCACCCCTCCACTTT
TRBJ1-4	.	.	TRBV5-5	CASSLVPAATNEKLFF	TGTGCCAGCAGCTTGGTACCAGCAGCTACTAATGAAAAACTGTTTTTT
TRBJ1-2	.	.	TRBV28	CASSTRRSYGYTF	TGTGCCAGCAGTACGCGCCGTTCCTATGGCTACACCTTC
TRBJ1-2	.	.	TRBV7-3	CASSLQPSRGYGYTF	TGTGCCAGCAGCTTACAGCCCTCTCGGGGCTATGGCTACACCTTC
TRBJ2-1	once	.	TRBV5-1	CASSSPGPQFF	TGCGCCAGCAGTTCCCCGGGACCCCAGTTCTTC
TRBJ2-4	.	.	TRBV18	CASSPDRPESGIKNIQYF	TGTGCCAGCTCACCGGACCGCCCGGAGTCGGGGATAAAGAACATTCAGTACTTC
TRBJ2-2	.	.	TRBV24-1	CATSDLPPKANTGELFF	TGTGCCACCAGTGATTTGCCGCCGAAAGCGAACACCGGGGAGCTGTTTTTT
TRBJ2-1	.	.	TRBV3-1/TRBV3-2	CASSQDLALNYNEQFF	TGTGCCAGCAGCCAAGATCTCGCGCTAAACTACAATGAGCAGTTCTTC
TRBJ1-2	.	TRBD1	TRBV18	CASSPRTGEARGYTF	TGTGCCAGCTCACCTCGGACAGGGGAGGCTCGTGGCTACACCTTC
TRBJ2-7	.	.	TRBV3-1/TRBV3-2	CASSQGSLGYEQYF	TGTGCCAGCAGCCAAGGCAGCCTGGGGTACGAGCAGTACTTC
TRBJ1-2	.	TRBD1	TRBV6-5	CASSYRQGDGYGYTF	TGTGCCAGCAGTTACAGGCAGGGGGATGGTTATGGCTACACCTTC
TRBJ2-5	few	.	TRBV5-1	CASSSLPAGGETQYF	TGCGCCAGCAGCTCCCTTCCAGCGGGCGGTGAGACCCAGTACTTC
TRBJ1-1	.	.	TRBV28	CASSLGANTEAFF	TGTGCCAGCAGTTTAGGGGCGAACACTGAAGCTTTCTTT
TRBJ2-7	.	TRBD2	TRBV6-5	CASRPETSGYEQYF	TGTGCCAGCAGACCCGAGACTAGCGGCTACGAGCAGTACTTC
TRBJ2-7	.	TRBD2	TRBV4-2	CASSHRGSSYEQYF	TGTGCCAGCAGCCACCGCGGGAGTTCCTACGAGCAGTACTTC
TRBJ2-1	.	.	TRBV10-1	CASSESMVRVNNEQFF	TGCGCCAGCAGTGAGTCGATGGTTAGGGTGAACAATGAGCAGTTCTTC
TRBJ1-1	.	.	TRBV12-3/TRBV12-4	CASSLFREAFF	TGTGCCAGCAGTTTATTCCGTGAAGCTTTCTTT
TRBJ1-1	once	.	TRBV19	CASSILGPNTEAFF	TGTGCCAGTAGTATATTGGGGCCGAACACTGAAGCTTTCTTT
TRBJ2-3	.	.	TRBV19	CASSPADTDTQYF	TGTGCCAGTAGTCCCGCGGACACAGATACGCAGTATTTT
TRBJ1-1	.	.	TRBV27	CASSLFRGVFDTEAFF	TGTGCCAGCAGTTTATTCAGAGGGGTGTTTGACACTGAAGCTTTCTTT
TRBJ2-1	.	TRBD2	TRBV5-8	CASSLAGLAGLYNEQFF	TGTGCCAGCAGCTTGGCAGGACTAGCGGGACTATACAATGAGCAGTTCTTC
TRBJ2-6	.	.	TRBV6-1	CASSEEGSGANVLTF	TGTGCCAGCAGTGAAGAGGGGTCTGGGGCCAACGTCCTGACTTTC
TRBJ2-7	.	TRBD2	TRBV28	CASSSSGRAPNLYEQYF	TGTGCCAGCAGCTCTAGCGGGAGGGCCCCCAACCTCTACGAGCAGTACTTC
TRBJ1-3	.	TRBD1	TRBV4-2	CASSQGTGSGNTIYF	TGTGCCAGCAGCCAAGGGACAGGGTCTGGAAACACCATATATTTT
TRBJ2-7	.	.	TRBV9	CASSVAPQASEQYF	TGTGCCAGCAGCGTAGCCCCCCAGGCTAGCGAGCAGTACTTC